These 31 T cell receptor beta chains originate from one sample sequenced in a study of blood T cell repertoires in COVID-19. Using immunoSEQ multiplex PCR, the repertoire was profiled, and TCRdb retains in-frame clones only, with some absent. The sample shows 150,000 to 200,000 clones, roughly 88% of them seen only once. The sequenced material came from PBMCs or T cells enriched from blood (not recorded which). The receptors come from a woman aged 55-70 years who had recovered from COVID-19.

V and J are TRBV27 and TRBJ1-1; maybe TRBD1 (5 bases). The CDR3 contains 14 residues. Per the germline V gene, CDR1 is MNHEY and CDR2 is SMNVEV (reference sequence). Trimming took 2 bases from V and 4 from J, leaving 11 bases between them. The CDR3 DNA is TGTGCCAGCAGTTTAGTTCAGGGTACCACTGAAGCTTTCTTT. Its translation is CASSLVQGTTEAFF.

This rearrangement joins TRBV19 to TRBJ2-1, with TRBD1 identical over 9 bases. CDR1 is LNHDA and CDR2 is SQIVND in the germline V gene (reference sequence). The CDR3 loop spans 15 amino acids. J gave up 3 bases and V 5 bases, and 5 bases lay outside the gene matches. For the CDR3, the DNA is TGTGCCAGTAGTTCACAGGGGGCGGTCTACAATGAGCAGTTCTTC. The encoded protein is CASSSQGAVYNEQFF.

V gene TRBV19 combines with J gene TRBJ2-7, with a tentative D call TRBD2 (6 bases). The germline V and J ends were trimmed by 1 base and 0 bases, with 10 bases remaining between them. Germline assignment: CDR1 LNHDA and CDR2 SQIVND (reference sequence). This CDR3 spans 15 amino acids. CDR3 in DNA: TGTGCCAGTAGTATAGCGGGAGAAAGCTCCTACGAGCAGTACTTC. Protein: CASSIAGESSYEQYF.

This chain links TRBV2 with TRBJ2-7; maybe TRBD2 (8 bases). The length of the CDR3 is 14 residues. The germline gives CDR1 SNHLY, CDR2 FYNNEI. The ends were cut back, 6 bases at V and 3 bases at J, with 15 bases in the middle. The CDR3 is CASRPGGDSYEQYF. DNA of the CDR3: TGTGCCAGCAGGCCGGGAGGGGACAGCTACGAGCAGTACTTC.

The genes are TRBV2 and TRBJ1-2; a weak D match, TRBD1 (6 bases). Germline-derived CDR1 and CDR2 are SNHLY and FYNNEI. This CDR3 is 15 amino acids long. Trimming removed 4 bases at V and 6 bases at J, with 18 bases between. For the CDR3, the DNA is TGTGCCAGCAGTGTAGAGGGCAGGGGACGGGATGGCTACACCTTC. Residues: CASSVEGRGRDGYTF.

J is TRBJ2-1 and V is TRBV12-3 or TRBV12-4; TRBD2 agrees at 7 bases. The CDR3 extends over 12 amino acids. V lost 5 bases and J lost 11; bases outside the gene matches: 6. CDR3 protein: CASSPGREKQFF. The DNA of the CDR3 is TGTGCCAGCAGTCCTGGGCGGGAGAAGCAGTTCTTC.

The rearrangement links TRBV11-2 to TRBJ2-3; 7 bases line up with TRBD2. Germline V lookup: CDR1 SGHAT, CDR2 FQNNGV. After removal of 8 bases from V and 5 bases from J, the junction contained 10 bases not matched to a gene. The CDR3 is 14 amino acids. CDR3 nucleotide sequence: TGTGCCAGCCGATCTCGGGGGGTGGTAGATACGCAGTATTTT. It encodes CASRSRGVVDTQYF.

The chain couples TRBV11-2 to TRBJ2-1, with D possibly matching TRBD2 (6 bases). V lost 0 bases and J 4 bases, leaving 16 bases between the germline ends. The V gene's germline CDR1 is SGHAT and CDR2 FQNNGV. This CDR3 is built from 17 residues. Here the CDR3 DNA reads TGTGCCAGCAGCTTAGACCCACTAGCCATTACGTACAATGAGCAGTTCTTC. Translated: CASSLDPLAITYNEQFF.

CDR3 DNA sequence: TGTGCCAGCAGCCCCCACCGGGACAGGGATCCCTTAAACTATGGCTACACCTTC. It encodes CASSPHRDRDPLNYGYTF. V and J are TRBV21-1 and TRBJ1-2; the D call TRBD1 from the table was never checked on the DNA. TRBV21-1 is a pseudogene. The CDR3 is 18 residues long.

This clone was seen just once. The V and J genes are TRBV5-1 and TRBJ1-1, with TRBD1 identical over 10 bases. The V and J ends lost 0 bases and 4 bases, in that order; junction bases with no gene match: 6. CDR3 length: 16 amino acids. From germline, CDR1 is SGHRS and CDR2 YFSETQ. The CDR3 is CASSLVGTGVGTEAFF. The CDR3 region has the DNA TGCGCCAGCAGCTTGGTGGGGACAGGGGTGGGCACTGAAGCTTTCTTT.

This sequence joins TRBV18 and TRBJ1-1; 7 bases map to TRBD1. The CDR3 length is 14 residues. Germline CDR1 is KGHSH and CDR2 is LQKENI. The ends lost 6 bases at V and 3 bases at J; junction bases unmatched: 7. The CDR3 spells CASSQGRGYTEAFF. The CDR3 DNA reads as TGTGCCAGCTCCCAGGGCAGGGGGTACACTGAAGCTTTCTTT.

V and J are TRBV7-2 and TRBJ2-1; no firm D call. Trimming took off 5 bases at V and 4 bases at J, with 18 bases between the two ends. The CDR3 is made up of 16 amino acids. Germline CDR1 reads SGHTA; CDR2 reads FQGNSA. As DNA, the CDR3 is TGTGCCAGCAGCCCCCAAGCAGGTCGGTTGTACAATGAGCAGTTCTTC. This sequence encodes CASSPQAGRLYNEQFF.

The V gene is TRBV5-5, the J gene TRBJ2-2; no definite D call. The CDR3 covers 15 residues. Deletions cut 1 base from V and 1 base from J, with 8 bases between. CDR1 and CDR2 (germline): SGHKS, YYEKEE (reference sequence). CDR3 loop: CASSLSPVNTGELFF. The CDR3 DNA is TGTGCCAGCAGCTTGTCCCCGGTGAACACCGGGGAGCTGTTTTTT.

V usage is TRBV5-4 and J usage is TRBJ1-2, with 10 bases that match TRBD1. J was trimmed by 8 bases and V by 3 bases; bases with no gene match: 10. This CDR3 has 15 residues. Germline CDR1 is SGHNT and CDR2 is YYREEE (reference sequence). CDR3 protein: CASSSRGQGDRGYTF. CDR3 DNA: TGTGCCAGCAGCTCACGCGGACAGGGGGATAGGGGCTACACCTTC.

This chain links TRBV5-4 with TRBJ2-2; D call uncertain. Germline CDR1 and CDR2: SGHNT and YYREEE (reference sequence). V lost 3 bases and J lost 9, with 9 bases in between. The CDR3 consists of 12 residues. CDR3 bases: TGTGCCAGCAGCTCCCCTCCTTGGGAGCTGTTTTTT. This translates into CASSSPPWELFF.

This clone has a single count. The chain couples TRBV27 to TRBJ1-1; D may be TRBD1 (5 bases). Germline V gives CDR1 MNHEY, CDR2 SMNVEV (reference sequence). V was cut by 5 bases and J by 6 bases, with 13 bases left in between. The CDR3 is 13 amino acids. This chain's CDR3 is CASSLQGYAEAFF. The CDR3 DNA is TGTGCCAGCAGTCTCCAGGGATACGCTGAAGCTTTCTTT.

The rearrangement links TRBV18 to TRBJ2-5, with TRBD2 identical over 7 bases. Trimming at V came to 1 base and at J to 3 bases, leaving 5 bases not matched to a gene. The CDR3 runs to 15 residues. Germline CDR1 and CDR2: KGHSH and LQKENI. The CDR3 protein is CASSPRNAGEETQYF. The DNA for the CDR3 is TGTGCCAGCTCACCACGCAACGCGGGAGAAGAGACCCAGTACTTC.

This chain joins TRBV15 and TRBJ2-2, with a possible D match to TRBD1 (5 bases). Germline CDR1 and CDR2: LNHNV and YYDKDF (reference sequence). The CDR3 totals 13 residues. V was shortened by 3 bases and J by 5 bases, with 7 bases between the two germline ends. CDR3 protein: CATSSRVTGELFF. The CDR3 DNA is TGTGCCACCAGCAGCAGGGTTACCGGGGAGCTGTTTTTT.

The chain is built from TRBV28 and TRBJ2-5, with D possibly being TRBD2 (5 bases). Trimming shortened V by 5 bases and J by 7 bases, and 14 bases separated the two germline ends. Germline CDR1 and CDR2: MDHEN and SYDVKM. This CDR3 is built from 13 residues. CDR3 sequence: CASSPPSYGTQYF. The CDR3, as DNA: TGTGCCAGCAGTCCTCCTAGCTATGGGACCCAGTACTTC.

This clone was found many times. The V and J genes are TRBV19 and TRBJ1-1; 9 bases are a match to TRBD1. V gave up 5 bases and J gave up 8 bases; unmatched junction bases: 6. CDR3 length equals 13 residues. In germline, CDR1 is LNHDA, CDR2 SQIVND (reference sequence). For the CDR3, the DNA is TGTGCCAGTAGTGCCCGGGACAGGGAGGAAGCTTTCTTT. Translating it yields CASSARDREEAFF.

V gene TRBV29-1 combines with J gene TRBJ2-1; maybe TRBD1 (5 bases). CDR3 length: 12 amino acids. V lost 4 bases, J lost 10 bases, and 14 bases lay in between. Germline CDR1 reads SQVTM; CDR2 reads ANQGSEA. The CDR3 sequence is CSVGETGLEQFF. CDR3 bases: TGCAGCGTTGGGGAAACAGGATTAGAGCAGTTCTTC.

The rearrangement links TRBV9 to TRBJ1-3, with 10 bases aligning to TRBD1. Germline CDR1 and CDR2: SGDLS and YYNGEE. V shed 3 bases and J 4 bases; nucleotides not matched to a gene: 7. This CDR3 is 16 amino acids long. CDR3 region: CASSAGDRGGGNTIYF. The CDR3, as DNA: TGTGCCAGCAGCGCTGGGGACAGGGGAGGAGGAAACACCATATATTTT.

A few counts support this clone. The V call is TRBV19, the J call TRBJ2-7; D uncertain. This CDR3 contains 13 residues. The V gene lost 3 bases and the J gene lost 2 bases, with 8 bases spanning the gap. Germline V gene data show CDR1 as LNHDA and CDR2 as SQIVND (reference sequence). Written as DNA, the CDR3 is TGTGCCAGTAGTATGGCCCAGGCCTACGAGCAGTACTTC. It encodes CASSMAQAYEQYF. Full variable domain (rest looked up from reference TRBV19 and TRBJ2-7): DGGITQSPKYLFRKEGQNVTLSCEQNLNHDAMYWYRQDPGQGLRLIYYSQIVNDFQKGDIAEGYSVSREKKESFPLTVTSAQKNPTAFYLCASSMAQAYEQYFGPGTRLTVT.

The gene calls are TRBV9 and TRBJ2-3; the match to TRBD2 covers 7 bases. Germline assignment: CDR1 SGDLS and CDR2 YYNGEE. This CDR3 spans 15 amino acids. Losses at the gene ends were 1 base for V and 6 bases for J; bases not matched to a gene: 8. DNA of the CDR3: TGTGCCAGCAGCGTAAGTGCGGGGGAGTGGGATACGCAGTATTTT. This gives the protein CASSVSAGEWDTQYF.

V usage is TRBV7-2 and J usage is TRBJ2-1; no definite D call. Between the trimmed V and J ends, which lost 4 bases and 9 bases, there was a span of 13 bases. The CDR3 consists of 13 residues. Germline CDR1 is SGHTA and CDR2 is FQGNSA. The CDR3 reads CASSSHDLGEQFF. The CDR3 bases are TGTGCCAGCAGCTCCCACGACTTAGGTGAGCAGTTCTTC.

The genes are TRBV7-2 and TRBJ1-1; D remains unclear. The CDR3 loop spans 13 amino acids. The V and J ends lost 8 bases and 2 bases respectively, with 12 bases between them. Per the germline V gene, CDR1 is SGHTA and CDR2 is FQGNSA. The CDR3 spells CASPGQVNTEAFF. The CDR3 DNA sequence: TGTGCCAGCCCTGGTCAGGTCAACACTGAAGCTTTCTTT.

This clone was counted once. The CDR3 region has the DNA TGTGCCAGCAGCTCTTCAACAGGGTCCGGCTACACCTTC. Protein product: CASSSSTGSGYTF. V gene TRBV11-2 combines with J gene TRBJ1-2; D perhaps matches TRBD1 (6 bases). The CDR3 is made up of 13 amino acids. V lost 4 bases and J lost 8, with 14 bases in between. Germline lookup yields CDR1 SGHAT and CDR2 FQNNGV. Variable domain in full (rest from reference TRBV11-2 and TRBJ1-2): EAGVAQSPRYKIIEKRQSVAFWCNPISGHATLYWYQQILGQGPKLLIQFQNNGVVDDSQLPKDRFSAERLKGVDSTLKIQPAKLEDSAVYLCASSSSTGSGYTFGSGTRLTVV.

The chain joins TRBV20-1 to TRBJ2-3; maybe TRBD1 (6 bases). The CDR3 length is 14 residues. Looked up from germline, CDR1 is DFQATT and CDR2 is SNEGSKA (reference sequence). The V end was cut by 3 bases, the J end by 0 bases, with 10 bases between. The CDR3 DNA reads as TGCAGTGCTAGTAGGGGGATCAGCACAGATACGCAGTATTTT. Translation gives CSASRGISTDTQYF.

The rearrangement joins TRBV9 to TRBJ1-3; D gene ambiguous. Germline CDR1 and CDR2: SGDLS and YYNGEE. V lost 3 bases and J 0 bases, leaving 7 bases between the germline ends. This CDR3 spans 14 amino acids. CDR3 nucleotides: TGTGCCAGCAGCGGAGGGATCTCTGGAAACACCATATATTTT. It encodes CASSGGISGNTIYF.

The rearrangement links TRBV5-1 to TRBJ2-7; 7 bases are shared with TRBD1. V was pared by 4 bases and J by 3 bases, with 4 bases of the junction left unmatched. Germline CDR1 is SGHRS and CDR2 is YFSETQ. The CDR3 runs to 13 residues. The CDR3 sequence is CASSPGQIYEQYF. The CDR3 DNA follows: TGCGCCAGCAGCCCGGGACAGATCTACGAGCAGTACTTC.

This clone turned up a few times. The V gene is TRBV11-3, the J gene TRBJ2-7; TRBD1 is a possible D gene (6 bases). The V gene lost 1 base and the J gene lost 1 base, with 11 bases spanning the gap. The length of the CDR3 is 15 residues. Per the germline V gene, CDR1 is SGHNT and CDR2 is YENEEA. The CDR3 loop is CASSLASDSSYEQYF. CDR3 in DNA: TGTGCCAGCAGCTTAGCCTCGGACAGTTCCTACGAGCAGTACTTC.